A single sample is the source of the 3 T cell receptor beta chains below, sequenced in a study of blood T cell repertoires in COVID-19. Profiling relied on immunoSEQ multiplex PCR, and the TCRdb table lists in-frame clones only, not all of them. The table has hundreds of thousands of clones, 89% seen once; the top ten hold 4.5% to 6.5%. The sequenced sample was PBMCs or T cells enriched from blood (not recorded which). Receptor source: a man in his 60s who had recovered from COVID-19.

CDR3 DNA sequence: TGTGCCATCAGTGAAGGGGGCCTTCAGCCCCAGCATTTT. The encoded protein is CAISEGGLQPQHF. This chain links TRBV10-3 with TRBJ1-5, with TRBD1 matching 7 bases. Per germline, CDR1 ENHRY and CDR2 SYGVKD. J lost 6 bases, V lost 3 bases, and 2 bases had no gene match. This CDR3 spans 13 amino acids.

The CDR3 spells CASSQGQGAYEQYF. The CDR3, as DNA: TGTGCCAGCAGCCAAGGACAGGGCGCCTACGAGCAGTACTTC. The chain employs TRBV7-9 and TRBJ2-7, with 8 bases fitting TRBD1. Per the germline V gene, CDR1 is SEHNR and CDR2 is FQNEAQ (reference sequence). The CDR3 covers 14 residues. Trimming cost V 5 bases and J 2 bases; bases outside gene matches: 5.

For the CDR3, the DNA is TGTGCCAGCAGCTTGGGGGCAATTTACGAGCAGTACTTC. The encoded protein is CASSLGAIYEQYF. The genes are TRBV5-8 and TRBJ2-7; D not resolved. V was trimmed by 0 bases and J by 4 bases, leaving 8 bases between them. The CDR3 runs 13 residues. Germline CDR1 is SGHTS and CDR2 is YDEGEE.